The 7 T cell receptor beta chains reported below all come from one sample, sequenced in a study of blood T cell repertoires in COVID-19. Generated by immunoSEQ multiplex PCR, the TCRdb table keeps only in-frame clones and is missing some. Among about 200,000 clones listed, around 84% were seen once. Specimen: peripheral blood. These receptors were obtained from a woman older than 75 with acute or convalescent COVID-19.

The chain employs TRBV29-1 and TRBJ2-7; perhaps TRBD2 as D (6 bases). The germline CDR1 and CDR2 sequences are SQVTM and ANQGSEA. This CDR3 is 14 amino acids long. The germline V and J ends were trimmed by 6 bases and 0 bases, with 15 bases remaining between them. The CDR3 DNA follows: TGCAGCGTGTCCCGGGACTGGAACTCCTACGAGCAGTACTTC. This gives the protein CSVSRDWNSYEQYF.

The chain employs TRBV6-5 and TRBJ1-2, with D maybe TRBD1 (5 bases). This CDR3 has 16 residues. Trimming pared 0 bases from V and 1 base from J, leaving 12 bases between. Germline V lookup: CDR1 MNHEY, CDR2 SVGAGI. CDR3 protein: CASSYSKFGGNYGYTF. CDR3 DNA: TGTGCCAGCAGTTACTCGAAATTCGGGGGTAACTATGGCTACACCTTC.

The chain employs TRBV18 and TRBJ1-3, with D possibly TRBD1 on 5 matching bases. V lost 4 bases, J lost 2 bases, and 12 bases lay in between. This CDR3 spans 15 amino acids. Germline-derived CDR1 and CDR2 are KGHSH and LQKENI. In DNA form, the CDR3 reads TGTGCCAGCTCACTGAGCGGGGGTGCTGGAAACACCATATATTTT. It is translated as CASSLSGGAGNTIYF.

The V call is TRBV25-1, the J call TRBJ1-3; D is uncertain. The CDR3 sequence is 12 residues long. The V gene lost 4 bases and the J gene lost 3 bases, with 4 bases spanning the gap. Per germline, CDR1 MGHDK and CDR2 SYGVNS. The CDR3 sequence: CASSGGGNTIYF. The CDR3 coding sequence is TGTGCCAGCAGTGGAGGTGGAAACACCATATATTTT. The full variable domain, in which reference TRBV25-1 and TRBJ1-3 provide the parts outside the CDR3, is EADIYQTPRYLVIGTGKKITLECSQTMGHDKMYWYQQDPGMELHLIHYSYGVNSTEKGDLSSESTVSRIRTEHFPLTLESARPSHTSQYLCASSGGGNTIYFGEGSWLTVV.

The chain joins TRBV30 to TRBJ2-7; 11 bases match TRBD2. V was pared by 0 bases and J by 2 bases, with 9 bases of the junction left unmatched. This CDR3 comprises 17 residues. Per germline, CDR1 GTSNPN and CDR2 SVGIG (reference sequence). This chain's CDR3 is CAWSVLAGAHRPYEQYF. CDR3 DNA sequence: TGTGCCTGGAGTGTACTAGCGGGGGCGCACCGGCCCTACGAGCAGTACTTC.

The chain carries TRBV18 and TRBJ1-5; possibly TRBD1 for D (5 bases). The CDR3 runs to 15 residues. V lost 2 bases to trimming and J lost 3 bases, with 11 bases between them. Germline CDR1 reads KGHSH; CDR2 reads LQKENI. CDR3 coding DNA: TGTGCCAGCTCACCAGCGGGGGTTGTCAATCAGCCCCAGCATTTT. Protein sequence: CASSPAGVVNQPQHF.

The chain uses TRBV6-5 and TRBJ2-4; a possible D gene is TRBD2 (5 bases). Trimming took off 8 bases at V and 8 bases at J, with 22 bases between the two ends. The CDR3 totals 15 residues. Germline V lookup: CDR1 MNHEY, CDR2 SVGAGI. The CDR3 DNA reads as TGTGCCAGCCGTTCGGGGAGCGCTTCGCGGGACATTCAGTACTTC. Translating gives CASRSGSASRDIQYF.